Here is one T cell receptor beta chain with its context. This specimen comes from a study of cytomegalovirus exposure and HLA in healthy donors. V was clipped by 2 bases and J by 2 bases; unmatched bases: 6. Germline CDR1 reads SGHDT; CDR2 reads YYEEEE. This CDR3 spans 16 amino acids. Amplification used 60 Vbeta primers and 13 Jbeta primers. Original data processing: The count from a later analysis was 70 million to 85 million unique TCR beta chains, approximately 9.9 million of them shared. Assay: immunoSEQ multiplex PCR; the TCRdb copy retains only in-frame clones and omits some. From that table come the V and J calls and clone size; the DNA was used to work out D and trimming. This repertoire shows 150,000 to 200,000 clones, about 80% found once; its top ten account for around 2.4%.

Material: PBMCs. The sequence was collected from a woman aged 25 to 39 in good health and CMV-seronegative. The gene calls are TRBV5-6 and TRBJ2-4; 8 bases are shared with TRBD2. CDR3 loop: CASSFGGAGTKNIQYF. The CDR3 bases are TGTGCCAGCAGCTTCGGGGGGGCTGGTACCAAAAACATTCAGTACTTC.